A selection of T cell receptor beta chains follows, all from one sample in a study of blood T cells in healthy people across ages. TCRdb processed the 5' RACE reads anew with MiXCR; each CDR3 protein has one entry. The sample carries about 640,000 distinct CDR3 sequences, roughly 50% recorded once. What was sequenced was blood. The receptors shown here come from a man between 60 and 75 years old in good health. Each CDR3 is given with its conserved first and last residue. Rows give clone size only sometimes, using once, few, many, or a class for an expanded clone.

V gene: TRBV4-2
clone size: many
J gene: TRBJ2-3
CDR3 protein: CASSQEGDTQYF

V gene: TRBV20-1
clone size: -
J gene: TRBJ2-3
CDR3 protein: CSARVNSGLRSDTQYF

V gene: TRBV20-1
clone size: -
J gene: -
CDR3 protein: CSARDPGTGAYEQYF

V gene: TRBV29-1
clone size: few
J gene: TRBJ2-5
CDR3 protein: CSVVRTSFIETQYF

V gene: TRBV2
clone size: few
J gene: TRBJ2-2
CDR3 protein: CASRTGTGQIGELFF

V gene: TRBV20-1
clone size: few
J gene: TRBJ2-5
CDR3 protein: CSASPGAETQYF

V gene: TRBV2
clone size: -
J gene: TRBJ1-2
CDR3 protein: CASSEQGGNGYTF

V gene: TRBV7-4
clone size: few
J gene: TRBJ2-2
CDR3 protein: CASSAKGQGLRTGELFF

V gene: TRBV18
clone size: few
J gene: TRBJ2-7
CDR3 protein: CASTNYNSYEQYF

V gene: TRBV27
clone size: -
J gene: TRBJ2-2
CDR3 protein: CASSLSGKIGNGELFF

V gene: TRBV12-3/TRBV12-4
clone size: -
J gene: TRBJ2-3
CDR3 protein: CATSGVWTDTQYF

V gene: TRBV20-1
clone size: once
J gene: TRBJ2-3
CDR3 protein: CSARAGGSTDTQYF

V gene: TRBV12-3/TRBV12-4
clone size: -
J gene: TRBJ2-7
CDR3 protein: CASSLGDTDYEQYF

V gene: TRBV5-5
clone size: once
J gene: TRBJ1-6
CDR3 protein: CASSSGQGLHSPLHF

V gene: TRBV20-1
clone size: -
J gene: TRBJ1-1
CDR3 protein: CSARDSGGGTEAFF

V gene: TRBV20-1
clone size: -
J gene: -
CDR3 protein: CSAQSSGGAYEQYF

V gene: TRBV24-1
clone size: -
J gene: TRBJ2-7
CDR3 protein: CATRPGQSYSYEQYF

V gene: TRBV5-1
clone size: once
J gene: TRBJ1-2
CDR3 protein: CASSPAGTGEGGYTF

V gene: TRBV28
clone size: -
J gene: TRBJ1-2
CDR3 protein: CASSAGQGIYGYTF

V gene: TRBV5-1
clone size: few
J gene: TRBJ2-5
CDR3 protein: CASSLNRAGLEETQYF

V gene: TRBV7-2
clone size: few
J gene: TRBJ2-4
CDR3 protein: CASSLGGSQGIQYF

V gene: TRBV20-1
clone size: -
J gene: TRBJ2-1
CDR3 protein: CSTILAGGTSEQFF

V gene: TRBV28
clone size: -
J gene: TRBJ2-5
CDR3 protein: CASSLGGGIGETQYF

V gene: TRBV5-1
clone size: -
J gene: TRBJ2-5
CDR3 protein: CASSPTGVRETQYF

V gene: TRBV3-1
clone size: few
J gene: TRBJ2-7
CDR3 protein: CASSRSGQEPSYEQYF

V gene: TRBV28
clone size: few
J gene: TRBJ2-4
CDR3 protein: CASSSPGQGGEQYF

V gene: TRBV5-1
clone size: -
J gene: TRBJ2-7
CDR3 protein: CASSPGTSRSYEQYF

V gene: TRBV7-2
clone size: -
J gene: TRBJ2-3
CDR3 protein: CASSLSGAAQYF